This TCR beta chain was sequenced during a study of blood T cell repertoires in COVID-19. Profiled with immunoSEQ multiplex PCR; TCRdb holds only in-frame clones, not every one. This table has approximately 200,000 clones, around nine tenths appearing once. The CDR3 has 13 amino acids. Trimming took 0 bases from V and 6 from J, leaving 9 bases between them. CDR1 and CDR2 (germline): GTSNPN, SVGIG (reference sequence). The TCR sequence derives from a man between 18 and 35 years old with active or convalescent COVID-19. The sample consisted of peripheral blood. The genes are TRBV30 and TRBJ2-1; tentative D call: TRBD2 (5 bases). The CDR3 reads CAWSVIGGNEQFF. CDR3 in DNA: TGTGCCTGGAGTGTAATCGGAGGCAATGAGCAGTTCTTC.